Listed below are T cell receptor beta chains from one sample, sequenced in a study of PD-1 blockade in classical Hodgkin lymphoma. Repertoires were generated with immunoSEQ multiplex PCR, while TCRdb's copy carries only in-frame clones and drops some. The table lists over 15,000 clones, more than 55% of them singletons. Source: peripheral blood mononuclear cells (PBMCs), taken before the second cycle of nivolumab. These TCRs come from a human donor with classical Hodgkin lymphoma. Each CDR3 is given with its conserved first and last residue. Each record gives: V gene, D gene, clone size, J gene, CDR3 protein, CDR3 DNA. A D gene is named only where the DNA matches it firmly. Size is stated for part of the rows, as once, few or many counts, or as a class when the clone is expanded.

>TRBV4-1|TRBD2|.|TRBJ2-1
CASSQAGGSTYNEQFF
TGCGCCAGCAGCCAGGCGGGCGGGAGCACCTACAATGAGCAGTTCTTC
>TRBV27|TRBD2|few|TRBJ2-7
CASSFGGTGYYEQYF
TGTGCCAGCAGTTTCGGGGGGACGGGGTACTACGAGCAGTACTTC
>TRBV6-1|.|.|TRBJ2-7
CASSEGPGRAMYF
TGTGCCAGCAGTGAAGGCCCCGGCAGGGCGATGTACTTC
>TRBV28|.|once|TRBJ2-7
CASETRAYEQYF
TGTGCCAGCGAAACTAGGGCCTACGAGCAGTACTTC
>TRBV6-6|.|once|TRBJ1-3
CASSWGVGSGNTIYF
TGTGCCAGCAGTTGGGGTGTCGGCTCTGGAAACACCATATATTTT
>TRBV6-6|TRBD2|.|TRBJ2-1
CASRLAGGPMNEQFF
TGTGCCAGCAGGCTAGCGGGAGGGCCCATGAATGAGCAGTTCTTC
>TRBV28|TRBD2|medium-sized|TRBJ2-1
CASSFVSGSDDEQFF
TGTGCCAGCAGTTTCGTTAGCGGGAGTGACGATGAGCAGTTCTTC
>TRBV14|.|.|TRBJ1-4
CASSARNSPRNEKLFF
TGTGCCAGCAGCGCCCGAAATTCGCCCCGTAATGAAAAACTGTTTTTT
>TRBV5-6|TRBD2|.|TRBJ2-1
CASSLPAGGEQFF
TGTGCCAGCAGCTTACCCGCGGGAGGTGAGCAGTTCTTC
>TRBV27|.|few|TRBJ2-3
CASQTLGRTDTQYF
TGTGCCAGCCAGACTCTGGGGCGTACAGATACGCAGTATTTT
>TRBV5-1|TRBD2|.|TRBJ2-1
CASSDPAGGPNEQFF
TGCGCCAGCAGCGACCCAGCGGGAGGGCCGAATGAGCAGTTCTTC
>TRBV28|TRBD1|.|TRBJ2-1
CASSLRDRVRFF
TGTGCCAGCAGTCTCCGGGACAGGGTACGGTTCTTC
>TRBV5-1|.|.|TRBJ1-6
CASCAAQGGNNSPLHF
TGCGCCAGCTGCGCGGCCCAGGGCGGGAATAATTCACCCCTCCACTTT
>TRBV7-9|TRBD2|once|TRBJ2-7
CASSLDSGRAWEQYF
TGTGCCAGCAGCTTAGATAGCGGGAGGGCCTGGGAGCAGTACTTC
>TRBV7-9|.|few|TRBJ1-1
CASTPEAENTEAFF
TGTGCCAGCACCCCGGAGGCCGAGAACACTGAAGCTTTCTTT
>TRBV11-3|.|few|TRBJ2-3
CASSLESTDTQYF
TGTGCCAGCAGCTTAGAGAGCACAGATACGCAGTATTTT
>TRBV4-2|.|.|TRBJ2-2
CASSLEGGTGELFF
TGTGCCAGCAGCCTTGAGGGAGGCACCGGGGAGCTGTTTTTT
>TRBV7-6|TRBD1|.|TRBJ2-2
CASSRRQGTGELFF
TGTGCCAGCAGCCGAAGACAGGGCACCGGGGAGCTGTTTTTT
>TRBV5-5|TRBD1|.|TRBJ2-5
CASSKGTVQETQYF
TGTGCCAGCAGCAAAGGGACAGTCCAAGAGACCCAGTACTTC
>TRBV5-1|TRBD2|.|TRBJ2-7
CASSSGLAGGPPSYEQYF
TGCGCCAGCAGTTCAGGACTAGCGGGAGGTCCCCCTTCCTACGAGCAGTACTTC
>TRBV28|TRBD2|few|TRBJ2-3
CASSLPGGLANTQYF
TGTGCCAGCAGTTTACCGGGGGGGCTAGCGAATACGCAGTATTTT
>TRBV19|.|.|TRBJ1-1
CASSIYTEAFF
TGTGCCAGTAGTATTTACACTGAAGCTTTCTTT
>TRBV4-2|.|.|TRBJ2-5
CASSPVSSGSGETQYF
TGTGCCAGCAGCCCCGTTTCCTCGGGGAGCGGGGAGACCCAGTACTTC
>TRBV6-1|.|.|TRBJ2-7
CASSVIGVGDGYYEQYF
TGTGCCAGCAGTGTGATAGGAGTCGGGGACGGTTATTACGAGCAGTACTTC
>TRBV5-4|TRBD2|.|TRBJ2-7
CASSLFPLAEHLVYEQYF
TGTGCCAGCAGCTTGTTTCCCCTAGCGGAACACCTAGTCTACGAGCAGTACTTC
>TRBV27|.|.|TRBJ1-2
CASSLSGGSSYGYTF
TGTGCCAGCAGTTTATCGGGCGGTTCATCCTATGGCTACACCTTC
>TRBV29-1|.|.|TRBJ1-2
CSVEMNYGYTF
TGCAGCGTTGAGATGAACTATGGCTACACCTTC
>TRBV19|TRBD1|.|TRBJ2-7
CASSIDHTGANYEQYF
TGTGCCAGTAGTATAGATCACACAGGGGCGAACTACGAGCAGTACTTC
>TRBV28|.|few|TRBJ2-7
CASSDGLYSYEQYF
TGTGCCAGCAGTGACGGGCTTTACTCCTACGAGCAGTACTTC
>TRBV6-6|.|few|TRBJ1-1
CASSYGGALTEAFF
TGTGCCAGCAGTTACGGGGGGGCCCTTACTGAAGCTTTCTTT
>TRBV7-2|TRBD1|.|TRBJ1-1
CASSLTGGGNTEAFF
TGTGCCAGCAGCTTGACAGGGGGCGGAAACACTGAAGCTTTCTTT
>TRBV13|.|once|TRBJ1-5
CASSLRGADSNQPQHF
TGTGCCAGCAGCTTAAGAGGCGCAGATAGCAATCAGCCCCAGCATTTT
>TRBV28|.|.|TRBJ2-3
CASTASAGRPGRDTQYF
TGTGCCAGCACCGCCTCGGCGGGCAGGCCGGGGAGGGATACGCAGTATTTT
>TRBV25-1|TRBD2|.|TRBJ2-5
CASSDPWYSGIETQYF
TGTGCCAGCAGTGATCCCTGGTATAGCGGGATTGAGACCCAGTACTTC
>TRBV11-2|TRBD2|once|TRBJ2-7
CASSLGAGLAIYEQYF
TGTGCCAGCAGCTTAGGAGCGGGACTAGCCATTTACGAGCAGTACTTC
>TRBV7-9|TRBD1|.|TRBJ1-5
CASSSQGEGQPQHF
TGTGCCAGCAGCTCGCAGGGGGAGGGTCAGCCCCAGCATTTT
>TRBV7-9|TRBD1|.|TRBJ2-3
CASSADRVTDTQYF
TGTGCCAGCAGCGCCGACAGGGTCACAGATACGCAGTATTTT